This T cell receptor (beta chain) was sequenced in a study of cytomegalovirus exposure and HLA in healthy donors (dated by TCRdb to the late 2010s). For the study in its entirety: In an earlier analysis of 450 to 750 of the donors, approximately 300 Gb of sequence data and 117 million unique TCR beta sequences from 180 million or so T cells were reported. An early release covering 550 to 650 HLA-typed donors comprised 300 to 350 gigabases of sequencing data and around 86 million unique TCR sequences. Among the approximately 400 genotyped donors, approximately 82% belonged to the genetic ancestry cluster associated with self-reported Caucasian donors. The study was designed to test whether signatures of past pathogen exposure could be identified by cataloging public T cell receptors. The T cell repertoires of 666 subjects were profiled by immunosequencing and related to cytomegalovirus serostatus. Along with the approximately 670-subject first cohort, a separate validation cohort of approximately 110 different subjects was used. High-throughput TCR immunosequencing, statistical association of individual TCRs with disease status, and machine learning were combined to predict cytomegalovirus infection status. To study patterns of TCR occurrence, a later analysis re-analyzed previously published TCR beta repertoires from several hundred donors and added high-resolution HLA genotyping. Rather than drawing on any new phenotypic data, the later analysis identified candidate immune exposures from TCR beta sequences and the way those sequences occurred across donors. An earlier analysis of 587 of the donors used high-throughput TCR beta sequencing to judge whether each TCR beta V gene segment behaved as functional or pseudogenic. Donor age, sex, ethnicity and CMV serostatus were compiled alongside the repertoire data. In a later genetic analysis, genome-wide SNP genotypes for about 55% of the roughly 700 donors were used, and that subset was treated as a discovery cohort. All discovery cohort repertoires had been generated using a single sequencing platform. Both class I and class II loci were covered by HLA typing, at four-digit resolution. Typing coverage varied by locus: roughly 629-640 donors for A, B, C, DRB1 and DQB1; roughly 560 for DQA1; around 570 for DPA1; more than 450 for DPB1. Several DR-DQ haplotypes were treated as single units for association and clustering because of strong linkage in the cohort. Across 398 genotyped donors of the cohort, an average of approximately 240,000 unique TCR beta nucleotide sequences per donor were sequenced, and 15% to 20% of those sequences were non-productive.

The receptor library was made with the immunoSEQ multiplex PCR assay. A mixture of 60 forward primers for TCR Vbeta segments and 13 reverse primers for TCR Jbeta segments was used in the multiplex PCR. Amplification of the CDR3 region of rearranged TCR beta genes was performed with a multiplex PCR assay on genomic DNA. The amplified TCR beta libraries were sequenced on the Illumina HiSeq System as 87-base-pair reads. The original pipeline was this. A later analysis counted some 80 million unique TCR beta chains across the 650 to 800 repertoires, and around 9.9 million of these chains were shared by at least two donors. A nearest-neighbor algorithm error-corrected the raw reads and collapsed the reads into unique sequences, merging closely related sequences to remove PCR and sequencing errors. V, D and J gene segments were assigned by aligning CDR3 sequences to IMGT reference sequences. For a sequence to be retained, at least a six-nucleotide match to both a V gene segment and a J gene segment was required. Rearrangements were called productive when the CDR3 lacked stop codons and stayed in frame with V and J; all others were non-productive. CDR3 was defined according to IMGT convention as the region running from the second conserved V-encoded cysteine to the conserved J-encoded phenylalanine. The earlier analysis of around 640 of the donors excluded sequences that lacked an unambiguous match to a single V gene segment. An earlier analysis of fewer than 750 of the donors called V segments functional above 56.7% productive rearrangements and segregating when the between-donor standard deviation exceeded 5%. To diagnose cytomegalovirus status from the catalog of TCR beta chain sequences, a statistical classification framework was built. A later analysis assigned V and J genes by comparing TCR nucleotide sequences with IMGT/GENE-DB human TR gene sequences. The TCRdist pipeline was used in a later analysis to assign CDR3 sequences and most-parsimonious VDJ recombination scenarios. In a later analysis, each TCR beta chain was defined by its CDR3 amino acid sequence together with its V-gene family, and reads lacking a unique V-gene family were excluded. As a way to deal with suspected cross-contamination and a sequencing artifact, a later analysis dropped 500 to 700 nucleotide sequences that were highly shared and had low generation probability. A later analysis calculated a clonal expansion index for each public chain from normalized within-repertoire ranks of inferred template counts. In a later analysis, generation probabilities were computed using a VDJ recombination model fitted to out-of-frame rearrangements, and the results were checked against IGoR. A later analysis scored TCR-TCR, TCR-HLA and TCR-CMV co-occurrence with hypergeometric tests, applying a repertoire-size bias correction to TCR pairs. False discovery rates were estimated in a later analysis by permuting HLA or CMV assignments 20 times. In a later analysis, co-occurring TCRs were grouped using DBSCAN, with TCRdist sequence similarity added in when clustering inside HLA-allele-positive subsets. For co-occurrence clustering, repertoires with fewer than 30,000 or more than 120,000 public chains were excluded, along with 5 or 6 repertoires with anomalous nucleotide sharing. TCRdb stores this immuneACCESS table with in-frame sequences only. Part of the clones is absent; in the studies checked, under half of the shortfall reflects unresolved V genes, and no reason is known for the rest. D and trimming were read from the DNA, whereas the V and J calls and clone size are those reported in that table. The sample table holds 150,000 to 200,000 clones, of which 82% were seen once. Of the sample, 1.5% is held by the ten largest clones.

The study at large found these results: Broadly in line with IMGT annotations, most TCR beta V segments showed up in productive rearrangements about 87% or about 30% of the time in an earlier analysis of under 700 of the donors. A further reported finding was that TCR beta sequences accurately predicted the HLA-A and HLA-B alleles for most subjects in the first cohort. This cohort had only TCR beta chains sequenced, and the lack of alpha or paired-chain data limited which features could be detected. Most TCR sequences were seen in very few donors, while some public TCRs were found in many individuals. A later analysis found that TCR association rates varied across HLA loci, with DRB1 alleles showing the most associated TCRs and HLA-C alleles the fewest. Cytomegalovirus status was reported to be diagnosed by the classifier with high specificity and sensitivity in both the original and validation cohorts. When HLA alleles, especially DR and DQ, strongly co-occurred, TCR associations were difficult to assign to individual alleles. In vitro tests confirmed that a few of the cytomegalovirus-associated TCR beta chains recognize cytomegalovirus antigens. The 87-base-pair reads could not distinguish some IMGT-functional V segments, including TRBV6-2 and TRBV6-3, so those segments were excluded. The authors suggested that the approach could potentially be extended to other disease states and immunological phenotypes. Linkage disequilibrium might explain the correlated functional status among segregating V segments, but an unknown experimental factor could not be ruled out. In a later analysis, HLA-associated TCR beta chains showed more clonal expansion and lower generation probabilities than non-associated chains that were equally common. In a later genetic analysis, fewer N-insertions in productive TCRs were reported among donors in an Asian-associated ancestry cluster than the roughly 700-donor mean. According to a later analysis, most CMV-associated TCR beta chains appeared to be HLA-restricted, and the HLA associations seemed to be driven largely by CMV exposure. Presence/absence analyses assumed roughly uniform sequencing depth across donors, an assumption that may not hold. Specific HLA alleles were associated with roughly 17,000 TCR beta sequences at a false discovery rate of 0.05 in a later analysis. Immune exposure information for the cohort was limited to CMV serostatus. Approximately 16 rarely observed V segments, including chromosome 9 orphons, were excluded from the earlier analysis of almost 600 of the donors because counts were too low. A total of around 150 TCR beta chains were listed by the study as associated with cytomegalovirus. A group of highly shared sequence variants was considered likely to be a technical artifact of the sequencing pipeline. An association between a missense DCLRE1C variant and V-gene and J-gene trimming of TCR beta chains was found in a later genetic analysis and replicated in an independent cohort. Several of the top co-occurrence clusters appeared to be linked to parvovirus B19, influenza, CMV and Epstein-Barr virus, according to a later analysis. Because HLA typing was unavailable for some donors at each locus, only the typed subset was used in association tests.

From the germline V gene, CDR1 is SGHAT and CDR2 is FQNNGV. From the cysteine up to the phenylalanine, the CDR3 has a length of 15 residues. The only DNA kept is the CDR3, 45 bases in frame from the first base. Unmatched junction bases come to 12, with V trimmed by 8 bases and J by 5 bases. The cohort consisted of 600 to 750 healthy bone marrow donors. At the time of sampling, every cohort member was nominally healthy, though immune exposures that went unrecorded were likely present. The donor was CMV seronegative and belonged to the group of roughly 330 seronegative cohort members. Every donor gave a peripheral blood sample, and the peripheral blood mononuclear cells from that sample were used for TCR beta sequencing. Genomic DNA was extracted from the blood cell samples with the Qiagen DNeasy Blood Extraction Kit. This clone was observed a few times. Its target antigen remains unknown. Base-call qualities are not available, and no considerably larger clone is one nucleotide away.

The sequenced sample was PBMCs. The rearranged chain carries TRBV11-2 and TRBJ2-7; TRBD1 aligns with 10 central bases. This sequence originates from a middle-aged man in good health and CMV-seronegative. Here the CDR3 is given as CASGQKTGGLNEQYF. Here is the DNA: TGTGCCAGCGGCCAAAAGACAGGGGGCCTCAACGAGCAGTACTTC.